This T cell receptor beta chain was recovered during a study of OX40 agonist ivuxolimab in advanced cancers. This CDR3 is built from 16 residues. V trimming: 0 bases; J trimming: 5 bases; junction bases outside the gene matches: 11. Germline loops: CDR1 SGHRS, CDR2 YFSETQ. Sequencing used immunoSEQ multiplex PCR; TCRdb keeps in-frame clones, though not all of them. This table has about 66,000 clones, 80% to 90% appearing once. J is TRBJ2-7 and V is TRBV5-1; 7 nucleotides agree with TRBD2. The clonotype originates from an adult with an advanced solid tumor such as melanoma, head and neck, liver or kidney cancer. Specimen: CD4+ or CD8+ T cells sorted from blood, collected in a trial of the OX40 agonist ivuxolimab. The DNA for the CDR3 is TGCGCCAGCAGCTTGGCCCTCTTCGGGAGCGGGGACGAGCAGTACTTC. This gives the protein CASSLALFGSGDEQYF.